A single sample gave rise to the 28 T cell receptor beta chains below, sequenced in a study of T cell repertoires in cytomegalovirus infection. TCRdb re-called the reads with MiXCR, one entry per CDR3 protein. The sample lists some 400,000 distinct CDR3 sequences, over 15% seen once, with approximately 10% in the top ten. Sequenced input: PBMCs. These receptors were collected from a human donor in good health (CMV status not recorded). Some clones in this sample may be carry-over from other donors' samples.

Only a few counts were recorded for this clonotype. The genes are TRBV5-4 and TRBJ2-3, with 7 nucleotides matching TRBD2. Germline CDR1 reads SGHNT; CDR2 reads YYREEE (reference sequence). CDR3 length equals 15 residues. V shed 4 bases, J shed 0 bases, and the junction held 5 bases outside the gene matches. The CDR3 region is CASSPGGGSTDTQYF. CDR3 coding DNA: TGTGCCAGCAGCCCCGGGGGAGGGAGCACAGATACGCAGTATTTT.

There are many counts of this clonotype. V is TRBV2 and J is TRBJ2-1, with D uncertain. This CDR3 region has 15 residues. V lost 5 bases, J lost 3 bases, and 14 bases lay in between. The V gene's germline CDR1 is SNHLY and CDR2 FYNNEI. CDR3: CASSPTLSSYNEQFF. As DNA, the CDR3 is TGTGCCAGCAGTCCTACCCTTTCTAGCTACAATGAGCAGTTCTTC. Full variable domain (rest looked up from reference TRBV2 and TRBJ2-1): EPEVTQTPSHQVTQMGQEVILRCVPISNHLYFYWYRQILGQKVEFLVSFYNNEISEKSEIFDDQFSVERPDGSNFTLKIRSTKLEDSAMYFCASSPTLSSYNEQFFGPGTRLTVL.

This clonotype has ten or more counts. This sequence joins TRBV11-2 and TRBJ2-1, with TRBD2 matching over 8 bases. Per germline, CDR1 SGHAT and CDR2 FQNNGV. This CDR3 spans 17 amino acids. Germline trimming cut 5 bases from V and 5 bases from J; bases unmatched to any gene: 14. CDR3 DNA sequence: TGTGCCAGCAGCCCCAATCGGGAGGGAAAACGGAACAATGAGCAGTTCTTC. Translation: CASSPNREGKRNNEQFF.

This clonotype was found many times. The V gene is TRBV7-8, the J gene TRBJ2-7; 9 bases match TRBD2. CDR3 length: 17 amino acids. J was trimmed by 3 bases and V by 2 bases; bases with no gene match: 11. Germline V gene sequence: CDR1 SGHVS, CDR2 FQNEAQ. CDR3: CASSLRAASGTVYEQYF. As DNA, the CDR3 is TGTGCCAGCAGCTTAAGAGCGGCTAGCGGGACGGTCTACGAGCAGTACTTC.

The chain recombines TRBV6-1 with TRBJ1-6; 10 bases align to TRBD1. The germline gives CDR1 MNHNS, CDR2 SASEGT. This CDR3 region has 18 residues. V lost 6 bases and J lost 1; bases outside the gene matches: 9. In DNA form, the CDR3 reads TGTGCCAGCAGCAGGACAGGGGGATATGCTTCCTATAATTCACCCCTCCACTTT. Amino acids: CASSRTGGYASYNSPLHF.

This clonotype came up a few times. The V and J genes are TRBV12-3 or TRBV12-4 and TRBJ1-4; TRBD1 is a possible D gene (5 bases). CDR3 size: 15 residues. Trimming took 2 bases from V and 0 from J, leaving 7 bases between them. CDR3 amino acids: CASSLRDSTNEKLFF. The CDR3 DNA reads as TGTGCCAGCAGTTTACGGGACTCAACTAATGAAAAACTGTTTTTT.

This clonotype was detected only once. The chain links TRBV20-1 to TRBJ1-1; no definite D call. The CDR3 has 13 residues. Trimming stripped 1 base from V and 3 bases from J, with 9 bases between. The germline V gene has CDR1 DFQATT and CDR2 SNEGSKA (reference sequence). CDR3 amino acids: CSARGGWDTEAFF. The CDR3 bases are TGCAGTGCTAGAGGGGGATGGGACACTGAAGCTTTCTTT.

This rearrangement joins TRBV7-9 to TRBJ2-5; D may match TRBD1 or TRBD2 (5 bases each). Germline V gives CDR1 SEHNR, CDR2 FQNEAQ (reference sequence). CDR3 length: 14 residues. Deletions cut 5 bases from V and 1 base from J, with 11 bases between. The CDR3 sequence is CASSGLGRQETQYF. The CDR3 region has the DNA TGTGCCAGCAGCGGACTGGGACGCCAAGAGACCCAGTACTTC.

The rearrangement joins TRBV4-1 to TRBJ2-3; TRBD2 matches at 10 bases. The CDR3 runs 19 residues. V dropped 3 bases and J dropped 2; count of bases not matched to a gene: 14. The germline CDR1 and CDR2 sequences are MGHRA and YSYEKL. The CDR3 nucleotides are TGCGCCAGCAGCCACAATGGGGAGGAACTAGCGGGGAACACAGATACGCAGTATTTT. Translating it yields CASSHNGEELAGNTDTQYF.

This chain joins TRBV19 and TRBJ2-3; no clear D. Germline CDR1 and CDR2: LNHDA and SQIVND (reference sequence). Trimming removed 1 base at V and 4 bases at J, with 12 bases between. The CDR3 totals 15 residues. The CDR3, as DNA: TGTGCCAGTAGTATAGGGGCCCAACCGGCAGATACGCAGTATTTT. Protein: CASSIGAQPADTQYF.

V usage is TRBV4-1 and J usage is TRBJ2-7; a weak D match, TRBD1 (5 bases). Germline lookup yields CDR1 MGHRA and CDR2 YSYEKL. The CDR3 is 13 residues long. Deletions cut 1 base from V and 3 bases from J, with 7 bases between. The CDR3, as DNA: TGCGCCAGCAGCCAAGTTCAGGGCTACGAGCAGTACTTC. Translating gives CASSQVQGYEQYF.

The chain has TRBV5-6 and TRBJ1-3, with unresolved D. This CDR3 region has 14 residues. Germline V gene sequence: CDR1 SGHDT, CDR2 YYEEEE. V was pared by 4 bases and J by 1 base, with 9 bases between. The CDR3 nucleotides read TGTGCCAGCAGCCAAATGGGGTCTGGAAACACCATATATTTT. Translated, it gives CASSQMGSGNTIYF.

The chain carries TRBV2 and TRBJ2-1, with D hard to call. The V end lost 6 bases, the J end lost 9 bases, and 12 bases lay between the germline ends. The CDR3 is made up of 12 amino acids. Per the germline V gene, CDR1 is SNHLY and CDR2 is FYNNEI. The CDR3: CASSPRAAEQFF. The DNA of the CDR3 is TGTGCCAGCAGCCCACGGGCCGCTGAGCAGTTCTTC.

The V gene is TRBV5-5, the J gene TRBJ1-2, with 8 bases that match TRBD1. The CDR3 totals 18 residues. J was trimmed by 0 bases and V by 0 bases; bases with no gene match: 10. The germline gives CDR1 SGHKS, CDR2 YYEKEE (reference sequence). The CDR3 loop is CASSLGAGGSQTNYGYTF. CDR3 sequence (DNA): TGTGCCAGCAGCTTGGGGGCAGGGGGCAGTCAGACTAACTATGGCTACACCTTC.

This clonotype was detected ten times or more. The J gene is TRBJ2-5, the V gene TRBV12-3 or TRBV12-4, with D possibly being TRBD2 (6 bases). Trimming removed 4 bases from V and 2 bases from J, with 8 bases in between. CDR3 size: 13 residues. The CDR3 sequence: CASSSGVQETQYF. CDR3 bases: TGTGCCAGCAGTTCGGGGGTACAAGAGACCCAGTACTTC.

This clonotype occurred a few times. The CDR3 loop is CASSLVGTANEQYF. CDR3 nucleotide sequence: TGTGCCAGCAGCTTAGTAGGGACAGCCAACGAGCAGTACTTC. The genes are TRBV7-6 and TRBJ2-7; 7 bases map to TRBD1. The CDR3 covers 14 residues. Germline V gene sequence: CDR1 SGHVS, CDR2 FNYEAQ. The V segment lost 1 base and the J segment 5 bases; nucleotides outside the gene matches: 5.

This clonotype has a count of ten or more. This chain links TRBV19 with TRBJ2-7; 7 bases agree with TRBD1. The CDR3 is 12 residues long. Germline CDR1 is LNHDA and CDR2 is SQIVND (reference sequence). The J segment lost 5 bases and the V segment lost 6 bases, leaving 4 bases of the junction unmatched. For the CDR3, the DNA is TGTGCCAGTAGCTCGACAGGGCACGAGCAGTACTTC. This gives the protein CASSSTGHEQYF.

This clonotype was detected many times. This sequence joins TRBV7-9 and TRBJ1-6; no firm D call. From germline, CDR1 is SEHNR and CDR2 FQNEAQ (reference sequence). The CDR3 totals 13 residues. V was trimmed by 5 bases and J by 13 bases, leaving 15 bases between them. The CDR3: CASSRVLSAPLHF. The CDR3 DNA is TGTGCCAGCAGCCGAGTTTTAAGTGCGCCCCTCCACTTT.

This clonotype was detected many times. J is TRBJ1-6 and V is TRBV28, with a weak D call TRBD1 (6 bases). V was pared by 6 bases and J by 0 bases, with 18 bases between. Germline CDR1 reads MDHEN; CDR2 reads SYDVKM. The CDR3 runs to 18 residues. The CDR3 region has the DNA TGTGCCAGCAGCTCGCCCGGACAGCTTAGCTCCTATAATTCACCCCTCCACTTT. Its protein product is CASSSPGQLSSYNSPLHF.

This clonotype was counted between two and nine times. The chain has TRBV4-3 and TRBJ2-1, with 8 bases that match TRBD2. From germline, CDR1 is LGHNA and CDR2 YSLEER. This CDR3 comprises 18 residues. The V gene end was trimmed by 0 bases and the J gene end by 4 bases; junction bases not matched to a gene: 11. The CDR3 DNA reads as TGCGCCAGCAGCCAAGATGGAATACGAGCGGGAGTTTACAATGAGCAGTTCTTC. Protein product: CASSQDGIRAGVYNEQFF.

V usage is TRBV2 and J usage is TRBJ2-5; D gene uncertain. Trimming took 3 bases from V and 5 from J, leaving 10 bases between them. This CDR3 is built from 13 residues. Germline V CDR1 and CDR2: SNHLY, FYNNEI. Here the CDR3 reads CASSDALGETQYF. The CDR3 DNA follows: TGTGCCAGCAGTGACGCCCTGGGCGAGACCCAGTACTTC.

The chain couples TRBV4-2 to TRBJ1-2; 7 nucleotides align to TRBD1. Germline CDR1 LGHNA, CDR2 YNFKEQ. This CDR3 region has 15 residues. With 1 base clipped from V and 4 bases from J, the junction kept 6 bases outside the gene matches. The CDR3: CASSQVQQGSYGYTF. The CDR3 bases are TGTGCCAGCAGCCAAGTACAACAGGGGAGCTATGGCTACACCTTC.

There are many counts of this clonotype. This chain joins TRBV5-4 and TRBJ2-3; no clear D gene. V lost 0 bases and J 1 base, leaving 6 bases between the germline ends. Germline assignment: CDR1 SGHNT and CDR2 YYREEE (reference sequence). The CDR3 is made up of 14 amino acids. CDR3 sequence reads: CASSLAVGTDTQYF. The CDR3, as DNA: TGTGCCAGCAGCTTGGCGGTGGGCACAGATACGCAGTATTTT.

The chain has TRBV3-1 and TRBJ2-3; D gene uncertain. Germline loops: CDR1 LGHDT, CDR2 YNNKEL (reference sequence). The V end was cut by 4 bases, the J end by 6 bases, with 11 bases between. The CDR3 has 13 residues. CDR3 bases: TGTGCCAGCAGCCCAACCAGTGAGGATACGCAGTATTTT. Its translation is CASSPTSEDTQYF.

This clonotype has ten or more counts. This chain uses TRBV30 with TRBJ2-1, with D perhaps matching TRBD2 (6 bases). Trimming took 5 bases from V and 7 from J, leaving 9 bases between them. CDR1 is GTSNPN and CDR2 is SVGIG in the germline V gene (reference sequence). This CDR3 has 11 residues. CDR3 in DNA: TGTGCCTGGTCGGGGGAAAATGAGCAGTTCTTC. Translation: CAWSGENEQFF.

This clonotype was picked up a small number of times. This sequence joins TRBV5-4 and TRBJ2-7, with 10 bases that match TRBD2. V gave up 3 bases and J gave up 7 bases; unmatched junction bases: 7. This CDR3 spans 14 amino acids. Germline V gene sequence: CDR1 SGHNT, CDR2 YYREEE (reference sequence). The CDR3 DNA follows: TGTGCCAGCAGCTCACGACTAGCGGGTAGAGAGCAGTACTTC. Its protein is CASSSRLAGREQYF. Combining the CDR3 with reference TRBV5-4 and TRBJ2-7 gives the whole variable domain ETGVTQSPTHLIKTRGQQVTLRCSSQSGHNTVSWYQQALGQGPQFIFQYYREEENGRGNFPPRFSGLQFPNYSSELNVNALELDDSALYLCASSSRLAGREQYFGPGTRLTVT.

In this sample, this clonotype turned up many times. The chain has TRBV7-2 and TRBJ2-5, with TRBD1 as a possible D gene (6 bases). This CDR3 comprises 13 residues. Germline CDR1 is SGHTA and CDR2 is FQGNSA. Trimming took off 4 bases at V and 7 bases at J, with 13 bases between the two ends. The CDR3 DNA reads as TGTGCCAGCAGCTCCTGGACAGTAACGACCCAGTACTTC. Translating it yields CASSSWTVTTQYF.

This chain connects TRBV7-2 to TRBJ2-3; TRBD2 matches at 7 bases. V lost 2 bases, J lost 4 bases, and 15 bases stayed unmatched. The CDR3 loop spans 18 amino acids. Germline-derived CDR1 and CDR2 are SGHTA and FQGNSA. The CDR3 sequence is CASSLSGLGAGVADTQYF. The CDR3 bases are TGTGCCAGCAGCTTAAGTGGTCTCGGGGCGGGGGTGGCAGATACGCAGTATTTT.